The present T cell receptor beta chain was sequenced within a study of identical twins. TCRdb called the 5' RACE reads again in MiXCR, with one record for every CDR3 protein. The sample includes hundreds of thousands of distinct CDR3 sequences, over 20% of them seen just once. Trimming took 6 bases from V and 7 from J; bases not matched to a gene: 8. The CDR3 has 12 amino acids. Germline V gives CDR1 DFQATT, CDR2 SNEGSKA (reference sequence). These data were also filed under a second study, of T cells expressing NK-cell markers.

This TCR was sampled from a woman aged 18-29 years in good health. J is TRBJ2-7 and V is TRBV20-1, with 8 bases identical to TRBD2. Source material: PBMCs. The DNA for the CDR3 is TGCAGTGCCGCCGGGGGGGGCGGGGAGCAGTACTTC. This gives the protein CSAAGGGGEQYF.